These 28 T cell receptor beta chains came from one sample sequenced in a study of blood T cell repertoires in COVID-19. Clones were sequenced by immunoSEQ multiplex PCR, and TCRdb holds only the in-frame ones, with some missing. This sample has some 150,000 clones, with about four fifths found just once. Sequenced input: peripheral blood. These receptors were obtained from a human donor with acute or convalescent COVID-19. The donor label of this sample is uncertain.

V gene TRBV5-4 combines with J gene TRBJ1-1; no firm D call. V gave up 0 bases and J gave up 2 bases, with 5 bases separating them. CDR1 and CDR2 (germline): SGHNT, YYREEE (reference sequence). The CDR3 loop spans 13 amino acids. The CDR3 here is CASSLGSNTEAFF. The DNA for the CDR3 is TGTGCCAGCAGCTTGGGAAGCAACACTGAAGCTTTCTTT.

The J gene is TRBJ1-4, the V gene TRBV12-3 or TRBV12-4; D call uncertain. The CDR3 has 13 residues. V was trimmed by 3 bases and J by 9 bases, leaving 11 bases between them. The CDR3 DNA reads TGTGCCAGCAGTTTTCCCCCAGCGAAAAAACTGTTTTTT. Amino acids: CASSFPPAKKLFF.

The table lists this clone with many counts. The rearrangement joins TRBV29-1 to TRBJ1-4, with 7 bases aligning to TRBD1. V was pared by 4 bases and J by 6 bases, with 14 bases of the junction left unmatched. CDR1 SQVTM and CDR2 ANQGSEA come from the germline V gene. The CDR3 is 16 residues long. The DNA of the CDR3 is TGCAGCGTTGGAGTACGGGGCGGGGGGACAGATGAAAAACTGTTTTTT. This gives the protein CSVGVRGGGTDEKLFF.

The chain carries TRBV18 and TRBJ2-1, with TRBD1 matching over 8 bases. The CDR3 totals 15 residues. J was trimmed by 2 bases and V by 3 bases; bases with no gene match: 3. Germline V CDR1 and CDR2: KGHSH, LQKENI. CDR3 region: CASSPGDRTYNEQFF. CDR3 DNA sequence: TGTGCCAGCTCACCCGGGGACAGGACCTACAATGAGCAGTTCTTC.

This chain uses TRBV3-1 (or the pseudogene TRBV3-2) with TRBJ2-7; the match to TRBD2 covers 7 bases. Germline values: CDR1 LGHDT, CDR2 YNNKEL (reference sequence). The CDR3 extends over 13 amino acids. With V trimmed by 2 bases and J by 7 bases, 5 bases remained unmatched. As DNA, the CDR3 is TGTGCCAGCAGCCAACGGGAGGATGGAGAGCAGTACTTC. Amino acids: CASSQREDGEQYF.

CDR3 sequence reads: CASSPPGNQPQHF. The CDR3 DNA sequence: TGTGCCAGCAGTCCCCCGGGGAATCAGCCCCAGCATTTT. The chain carries TRBV27 and TRBJ1-5; D is unresolved. Germline CDR1 is MNHEY and CDR2 is SMNVEV (reference sequence). Between the trimmed V and J ends, which lost 5 bases and 4 bases, there was a span of 9 bases. The CDR3 has 13 residues.

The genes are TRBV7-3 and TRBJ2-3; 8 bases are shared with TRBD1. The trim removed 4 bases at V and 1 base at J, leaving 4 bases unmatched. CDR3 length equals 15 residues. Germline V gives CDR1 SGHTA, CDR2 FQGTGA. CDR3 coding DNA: TGTGCCAGCAGCTCACAGGGGGGAGGCACAGATACGCAGTATTTT. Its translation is CASSSQGGGTDTQYF.

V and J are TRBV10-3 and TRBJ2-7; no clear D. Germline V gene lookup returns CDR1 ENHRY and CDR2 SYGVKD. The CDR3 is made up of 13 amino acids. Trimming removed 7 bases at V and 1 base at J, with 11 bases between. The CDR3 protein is CAINEQISYEQYF. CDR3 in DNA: TGTGCCATCAATGAACAGATTTCCTACGAGCAGTACTTC.

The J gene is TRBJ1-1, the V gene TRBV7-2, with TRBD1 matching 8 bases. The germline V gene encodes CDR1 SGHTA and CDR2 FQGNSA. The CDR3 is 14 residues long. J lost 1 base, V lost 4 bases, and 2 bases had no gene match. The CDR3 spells CASSWDRQNTEAFF. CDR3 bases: TGTGCCAGCAGCTGGGACAGGCAGAACACTGAAGCTTTCTTT. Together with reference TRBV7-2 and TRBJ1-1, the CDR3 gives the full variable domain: GAGVSQSPSNKVTEKGKDVELRCDPISGHTALYWYRQSLGQGLEFLIYFQGNSAPDKSGLPSDRFSAERTGGSVSTLTIQRTQQEDSAVYLCASSWDRQNTEAFFGQGTRLTVV.

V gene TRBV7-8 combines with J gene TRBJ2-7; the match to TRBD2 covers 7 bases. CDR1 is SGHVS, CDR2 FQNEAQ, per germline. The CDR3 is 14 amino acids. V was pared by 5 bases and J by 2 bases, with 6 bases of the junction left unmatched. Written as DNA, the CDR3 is TGTGCCAGCAGCGGAATCGGGGGGACCTACGAGCAGTACTTC. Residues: CASSGIGGTYEQYF.

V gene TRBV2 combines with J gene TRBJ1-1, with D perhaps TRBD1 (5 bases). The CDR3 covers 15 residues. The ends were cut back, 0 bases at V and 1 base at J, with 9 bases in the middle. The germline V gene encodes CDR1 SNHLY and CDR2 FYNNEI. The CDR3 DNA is TGTGCCAGCAGTGAAGCGCTTCAGGGGAACACTGAAGCTTTCTTT. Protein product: CASSEALQGNTEAFF.

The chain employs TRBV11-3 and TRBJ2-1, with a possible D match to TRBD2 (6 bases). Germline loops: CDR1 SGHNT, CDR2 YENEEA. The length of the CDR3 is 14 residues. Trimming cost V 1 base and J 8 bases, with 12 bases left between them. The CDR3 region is CASSLAGDFHEQFF. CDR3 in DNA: TGTGCCAGCAGCTTAGCGGGAGACTTCCATGAGCAGTTCTTC. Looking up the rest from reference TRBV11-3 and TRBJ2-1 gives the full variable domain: EAGVVQSPRYKIIEKKQPVAFWCNPISGHNTLYWYLQNLGQGPELLIRYENEEAVDDSQLPKDRFSAERLKGVDSTLKIQPAELGDSAVYLCASSLAGDFHEQFFGPGTRLTVL.

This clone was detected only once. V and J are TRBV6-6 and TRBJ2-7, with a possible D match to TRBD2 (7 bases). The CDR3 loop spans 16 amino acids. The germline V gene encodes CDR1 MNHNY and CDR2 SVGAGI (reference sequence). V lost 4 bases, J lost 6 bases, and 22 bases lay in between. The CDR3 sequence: CASSSRGGGGPSEQYF. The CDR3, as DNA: TGTGCCAGCAGTTCCCGGGGAGGCGGGGGCCCCTCCGAGCAGTACTTC.

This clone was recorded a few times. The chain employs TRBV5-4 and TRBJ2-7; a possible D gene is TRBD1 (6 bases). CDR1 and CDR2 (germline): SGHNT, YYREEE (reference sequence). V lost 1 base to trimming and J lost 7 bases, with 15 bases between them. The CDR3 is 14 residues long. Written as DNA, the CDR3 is TGTGCCAGCAGCTTGTCGGACAGAATAAGGGAGCAGTACTTC. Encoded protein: CASSLSDRIREQYF.

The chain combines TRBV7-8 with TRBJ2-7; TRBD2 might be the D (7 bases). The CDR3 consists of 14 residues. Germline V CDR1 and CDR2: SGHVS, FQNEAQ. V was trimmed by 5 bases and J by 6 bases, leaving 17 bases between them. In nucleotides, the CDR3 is TGTGCCAGCAGCCTAGGGGGGGTCCTACTCGAGCAGTACTTC. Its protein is CASSLGGVLLEQYF.

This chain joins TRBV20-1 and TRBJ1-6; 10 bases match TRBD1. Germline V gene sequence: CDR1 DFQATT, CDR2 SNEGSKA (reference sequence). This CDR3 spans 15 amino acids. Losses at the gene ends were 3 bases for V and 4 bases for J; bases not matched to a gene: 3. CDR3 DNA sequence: TGCAGTGCTAGTGGGACAGGGGTTTATAATTCACCCCTCCACTTT. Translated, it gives CSASGTGVYNSPLHF.

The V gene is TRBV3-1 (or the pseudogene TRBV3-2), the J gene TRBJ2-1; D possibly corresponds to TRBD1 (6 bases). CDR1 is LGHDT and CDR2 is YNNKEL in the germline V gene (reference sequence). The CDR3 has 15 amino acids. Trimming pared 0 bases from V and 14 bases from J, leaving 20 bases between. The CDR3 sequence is CASSQESRSGTLKFF. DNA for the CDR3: TGTGCCAGCAGCCAAGAAAGTCGTTCCGGGACATTAAAGTTCTTC.

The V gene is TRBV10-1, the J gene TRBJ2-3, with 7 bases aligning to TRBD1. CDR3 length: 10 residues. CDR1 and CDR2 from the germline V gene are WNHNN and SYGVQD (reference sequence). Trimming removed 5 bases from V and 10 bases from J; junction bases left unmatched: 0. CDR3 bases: TGCGCCAGCAGTCAGGGGGCGCAGTATTTT. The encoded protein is CASSQGAQYF.

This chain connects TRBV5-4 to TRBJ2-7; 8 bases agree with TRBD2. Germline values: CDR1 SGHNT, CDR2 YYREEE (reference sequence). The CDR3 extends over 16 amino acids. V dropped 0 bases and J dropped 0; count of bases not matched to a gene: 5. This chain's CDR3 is CASSLGWAGGSYEQYF. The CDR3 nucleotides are TGTGCCAGCAGCTTGGGCTGGGCGGGGGGCTCCTACGAGCAGTACTTC.

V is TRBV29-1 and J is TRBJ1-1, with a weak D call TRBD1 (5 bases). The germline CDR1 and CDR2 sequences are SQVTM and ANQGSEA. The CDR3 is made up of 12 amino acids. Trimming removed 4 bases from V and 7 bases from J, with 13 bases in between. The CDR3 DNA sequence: TGCAGCGTTGCGGCGGGGCTTCGTGAAGCTTTCTTT. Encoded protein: CSVAAGLREAFF. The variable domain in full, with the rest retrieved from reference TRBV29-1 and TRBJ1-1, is SAVISQKPSRDICQRGTSLTIQCQVDSQVTMMFWYRQQPGQSLTLIATANQGSEATYESGFVIDKFPISRPNLTFSTLTVSNMSPEDSSIYLCSVAAGLREAFFGQGTRLTVV.

As DNA, the CDR3 is TGTGCCATCAGTGAAAGGCTGGGACTAGCGGGGGGGAGGACCGGGGAGCTGTTTTTT. This codes for CAISERLGLAGGRTGELFF. This sequence joins TRBV10-3 and TRBJ2-2, with 16 bases that match TRBD2. V dropped 3 bases and J dropped 5; count of bases not matched to a gene: 9. CDR1 is ENHRY and CDR2 is SYGVKD in the germline V gene. The CDR3 runs 19 residues.

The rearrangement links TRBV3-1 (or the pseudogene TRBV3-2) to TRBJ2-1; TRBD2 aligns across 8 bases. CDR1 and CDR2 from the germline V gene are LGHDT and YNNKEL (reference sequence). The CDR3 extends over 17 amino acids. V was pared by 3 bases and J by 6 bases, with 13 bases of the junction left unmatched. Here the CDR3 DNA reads TGTGCCAGCAGCCACCTATCGAGACTAGCGCAGGCCAATGAGCAGTTCTTC. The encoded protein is CASSHLSRLAQANEQFF.

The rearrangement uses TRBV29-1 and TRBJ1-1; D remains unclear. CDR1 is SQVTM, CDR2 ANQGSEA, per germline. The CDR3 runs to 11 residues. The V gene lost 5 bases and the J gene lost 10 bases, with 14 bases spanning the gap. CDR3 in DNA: TGCAGCGTTTGGCCCCCGAGAGGAGCTTTCTTT. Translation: CSVWPPRGAFF.

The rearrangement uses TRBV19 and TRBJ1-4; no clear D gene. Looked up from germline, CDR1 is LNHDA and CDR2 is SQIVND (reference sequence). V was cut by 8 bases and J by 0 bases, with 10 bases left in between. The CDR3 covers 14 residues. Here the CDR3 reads CASSSQATNEKLFF. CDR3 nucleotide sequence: TGTGCCAGTTCGTCACAAGCAACTAATGAAAAACTGTTTTTT.

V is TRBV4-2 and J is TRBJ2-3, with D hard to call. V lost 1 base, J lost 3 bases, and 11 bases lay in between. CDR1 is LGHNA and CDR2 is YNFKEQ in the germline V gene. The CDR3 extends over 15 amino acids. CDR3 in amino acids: CASSQVSSGTDTQYF. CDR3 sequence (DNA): TGTGCCAGCAGCCAAGTCTCGTCCGGGACAGATACGCAGTATTTT.

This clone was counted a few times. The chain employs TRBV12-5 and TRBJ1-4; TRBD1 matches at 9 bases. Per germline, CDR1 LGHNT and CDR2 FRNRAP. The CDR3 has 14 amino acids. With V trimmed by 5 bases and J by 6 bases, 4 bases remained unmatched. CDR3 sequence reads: CASGAGQGYEKLFF. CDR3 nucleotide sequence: TGTGCTAGTGGTGCGGGACAGGGATATGAAAAACTGTTTTTT.

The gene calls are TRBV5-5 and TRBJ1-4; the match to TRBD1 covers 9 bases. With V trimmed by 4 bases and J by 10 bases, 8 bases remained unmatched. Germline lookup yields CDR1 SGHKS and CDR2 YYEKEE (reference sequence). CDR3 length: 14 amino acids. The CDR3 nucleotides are TGTGCCAGCAGCATGACAGGGGGTTCTGGAAAACTGTTTTTT. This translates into CASSMTGGSGKLFF.

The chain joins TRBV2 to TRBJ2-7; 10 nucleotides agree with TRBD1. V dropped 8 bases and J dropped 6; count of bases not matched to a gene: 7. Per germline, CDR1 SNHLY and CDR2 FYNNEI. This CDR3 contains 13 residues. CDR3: CASGAGQGLEQYF. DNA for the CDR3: TGTGCCAGCGGAGCGGGACAGGGGCTCGAGCAGTACTTC. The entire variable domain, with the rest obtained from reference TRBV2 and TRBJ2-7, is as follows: EPEVTQTPSHQVTQMGQEVILRCVPISNHLYFYWYRQILGQKVEFLVSFYNNEISEKSEIFDDQFSVERPDGSNFTLKIRSTKLEDSAMYFCASGAGQGLEQYFGPGTRLTVT.